These 30 T cell receptor beta chains were sequenced from one sample in a study of T cells in Graves' hyperthyroidism and ophthalmopathy. The investigators amplified TCR beta CDR3 regions from RNA transcripts. HTBI primers were employed in a first-round RT-PCR of the TCR CDR3. TCRdb passed the multiplex PCR reads through MiXCR, listing each CDR3 protein once. The sample has approximately 370,000 distinct CDR3 sequences, about 18% seen once. Sequencing was performed on blood. These receptor sequences come from a woman in her twenties or thirties with Graves' hyperthyroidism that later progressed to Graves' ophthalmopathy.

This clonotype was counted ten times or more. The V call is TRBV11-2, the J call TRBJ1-2; no reliable D call. Germline V lookup: CDR1 SGHAT, CDR2 FQNNGV. CDR3 size: 16 residues. V lost 1 base and J 3 bases, leaving 15 bases between the germline ends. The CDR3 DNA is TGTGCCAGCAGCTTAGCTTCTCCGGGGTCTGACTATGGCTACACCTTC. Encoded protein: CASSLASPGSDYGYTF. Together with reference TRBV11-2 and TRBJ1-2, the CDR3 gives the full variable domain: EAGVAQSPRYKIIEKRQSVAFWCNPISGHATLYWYQQILGQGPKLLIQFQNNGVVDDSQLPKDRFSAERLKGVDSTLKIQPAKLEDSAVYLCASSLASPGSDYGYTFGSGTRLTVV.

This clonotype was seen at least ten times. The chain has TRBV11-2 and TRBJ2-5; D call uncertain. This CDR3 has 13 amino acids. Germline V gives CDR1 SGHAT, CDR2 FQNNGV. The germline V and J ends were trimmed by 5 bases and 2 bases, with 9 bases remaining between them. CDR3 sequence: CASSQQRQETQYF. The CDR3 nucleotides read TGTGCCAGCAGCCAACAGCGTCAAGAGACCCAGTACTTC. The full variable domain, its missing parts supplied by reference TRBV11-2 and TRBJ2-5, is EAGVAQSPRYKIIEKRQSVAFWCNPISGHATLYWYQQILGQGPKLLIQFQNNGVVDDSQLPKDRFSAERLKGVDSTLKIQPAKLEDSAVYLCASSQQRQETQYFGPGTRLLVL.

This rearrangement joins TRBV19 to TRBJ2-2; no clear D. In germline, CDR1 is LNHDA, CDR2 SQIVND (reference sequence). CDR3 length: 12 amino acids. V dropped 3 bases and J dropped 6 bases, with 5 bases sitting between them. The CDR3 region has the DNA TGTGCCAGTAGTATGAGGTCCGGGGAGCTGTTTTTT. Protein: CASSMRSGELFF. Full variable domain (remainder filled in from reference TRBV19 and TRBJ2-2): DGGITQSPKYLFRKEGQNVTLSCEQNLNHDAMYWYRQDPGQGLRLIYYSQIVNDFQKGDIAEGYSVSREKKESFPLTVTSAQKNPTAFYLCASSMRSGELFFGEGSRLTVL.

Ten or more counts support this clonotype. V and J are TRBV27 and TRBJ2-6, with D maybe TRBD2 (5 bases). Trimming left V 5 bases short and J 4 bases short, with 15 bases between. Germline values: CDR1 MNHEY, CDR2 SMNVEV (reference sequence). The CDR3 extends over 16 amino acids. CDR3 DNA: TGTGCCAGCAGTCCACACGGACTCGGCGGGGCCAACGTCCTGACTTTC. Protein sequence: CASSPHGLGGANVLTF.

This clonotype has at least ten counts. The rearrangement uses TRBV13 and TRBJ2-5, with 10 bases that match TRBD2. CDR3 length: 17 residues. Trimming at V came to 4 bases and at J to 4 bases, leaving 12 bases not matched to a gene. CDR1 is PRHDT, CDR2 FYEKMQ, per germline (reference sequence). The CDR3, as DNA: TGTGCCAGCAGCTCCACTAGCGGGGAGTTTCCAGGAGAGACCCAGTACTTC. As protein: CASSSTSGEFPGETQYF.

This clonotype showed up many times. The rearrangement joins TRBV20-1 to TRBJ2-5; TRBD2 matches at 7 bases. The germline gives CDR1 DFQATT, CDR2 SNEGSKA (reference sequence). The CDR3 runs 13 residues. V was pared by 2 bases and J by 3 bases, with 3 bases of the junction left unmatched. The CDR3 region is CSARRDYKETQYF. The CDR3, as DNA: TGCAGTGCTAGAAGGGACTACAAAGAGACCCAGTACTTC.

Ten or more counts support this clonotype. The chain combines TRBV5-1 with TRBJ2-5, with TRBD1 matching 8 bases. The CDR3 runs 16 residues. CDR1 is SGHRS, CDR2 YFSETQ, per germline. J was trimmed by 2 bases and V by 4 bases; bases with no gene match: 10. DNA of the CDR3: TGCGCCAGCAGCCCTGACAGGGGTCCAACTCAAGAGACCCAGTACTTC. This gives the protein CASSPDRGPTQETQYF.

This clonotype was recorded a few times. V is TRBV29-1 and J is TRBJ1-2; the D is unclear. CDR3 length: 15 residues. V was clipped by 4 bases and J by 0 bases, with 15 bases between them. CDR1 is SQVTM, CDR2 ANQGSEA, per germline. In nucleotides, the CDR3 is TGCAGCGTTGTAGTCTCCCATGCGGCTAACTATGGCTACACCTTC. This translates into CSVVVSHAANYGYTF.

This clonotype occurred many times. This chain connects TRBV2 to TRBJ1-2; TRBD1 agrees at 7 bases. J gave up 4 bases and V 5 bases, and 10 bases lay outside the gene matches. The CDR3 contains 15 residues. Germline V CDR1 and CDR2: SNHLY, FYNNEI. Written as DNA, the CDR3 is TGTGCCAGCAGTCTTGACAGGGTAGGCGTCTATGGCTACACCTTC. It encodes CASSLDRVGVYGYTF. Full variable domain (rest looked up from reference TRBV2 and TRBJ1-2): EPEVTQTPSHQVTQMGQEVILRCVPISNHLYFYWYRQILGQKVEFLVSFYNNEISEKSEIFDDQFSVERPDGSNFTLKIRSTKLEDSAMYFCASSLDRVGVYGYTFGSGTRLTVV.

This clonotype was recorded many times. This chain links TRBV7-2 with TRBJ2-1; 12 bases agree with TRBD2. This CDR3 region has 16 residues. In germline, CDR1 is SGHTA, CDR2 FQGNSA. V was pared by 4 bases and J by 4 bases, with 5 bases of the junction left unmatched. The CDR3 nucleotides read TGTGCCAGCAGCTCTCGACTAGCGGGGGCGTACAATGAGCAGTTCTTC. Encoded protein: CASSSRLAGAYNEQFF. Looking up the rest from reference TRBV7-2 and TRBJ2-1 gives the full variable domain: GAGVSQSPSNKVTEKGKDVELRCDPISGHTALYWYRQSLGQGLEFLIYFQGNSAPDKSGLPSDRFSAERTGGSVSTLTIQRTQQEDSAVYLCASSSRLAGAYNEQFFGPGTRLTVL.

This sequence joins TRBV19 and TRBJ2-1; 11 bases are shared with TRBD2. Germline V gene lookup returns CDR1 LNHDA and CDR2 SQIVND (reference sequence). The CDR3 has 19 amino acids. Germline trimming cut 4 bases from V and 7 bases from J; bases unmatched to any gene: 18. The CDR3 is CASSTYRLAGGRTTNEQFF. The CDR3 DNA is TGTGCCAGTAGTACCTATCGGCTAGCGGGAGGCAGAACCACAAATGAGCAGTTCTTC.

This clonotype has a count of ten or more. The chain couples TRBV7-9 to TRBJ1-4; perhaps TRBD1 as D (5 bases). Germline CDR1 is SEHNR and CDR2 is FQNEAQ (reference sequence). The length of the CDR3 is 15 residues. V lost 2 bases, J lost 3 bases, and 10 bases lay in between. The DNA of the CDR3 is TGTGCCAGCAGCTTATACGACAGCGCTAATGAAAAACTGTTTTTT. It encodes CASSLYDSANEKLFF.

In this sample, this clonotype turned up many times. The chain couples TRBV4-1 to TRBJ2-5; no firm D call. The CDR3 length is 13 residues. Germline values: CDR1 MGHRA, CDR2 YSYEKL. V was clipped by 2 bases and J by 4 bases, with 8 bases between them. CDR3 region: CASSQSPGETQYF. The CDR3 DNA is TGCGCCAGCAGCCAATCCCCAGGAGAGACCCAGTACTTC.

The chain is built from TRBV3-1 and TRBJ1-6; D uncertain. This CDR3 has 17 amino acids. Germline CDR1 LGHDT, CDR2 YNNKEL (reference sequence). Trimming shortened V by 5 bases and J by 8 bases, and 22 bases separated the two germline ends. The CDR3 protein is CASSVINPMSGDSPLHF. The CDR3 DNA reads TGTGCCAGCAGCGTCATAAATCCAATGAGCGGGGATTCACCCCTCCACTTT.

This clonotype was observed many times. The chain recombines TRBV5-1 with TRBJ2-5, with TRBD1 matching 9 bases. J lost 5 bases, V lost 3 bases, and 14 bases had no gene match. The CDR3 extends over 17 amino acids. CDR1 and CDR2 from the germline V gene are SGHRS and YFSETQ. CDR3 in amino acids: CASSWTRGQGGLETQYF. The CDR3 region has the DNA TGCGCCAGCAGCTGGACCCGGGGACAGGGCGGGCTGGAGACCCAGTACTTC.

This clonotype was counted many times. The gene calls are TRBV7-9 and TRBJ2-3; D is unresolved. Deletions cut 3 bases from V and 2 bases from J, with 12 bases between. CDR3 size: 15 residues. Germline V lookup: CDR1 SEHNR, CDR2 FQNEAQ (reference sequence). The CDR3 region is CASSFIMENTDTQYF. CDR3 DNA: TGTGCCAGCAGCTTTATCATGGAGAACACAGATACGCAGTATTTT.

This chain links TRBV2 with TRBJ2-3; 7 nucleotides agree with TRBD2. Trimming took 5 bases from V and 3 from J; bases not matched to a gene: 14. Germline V gene data show CDR1 as SNHLY and CDR2 as FYNNEI. This CDR3 contains 17 residues. CDR3 loop: CASSPREAGAVTDTQYF. CDR3 bases: TGTGCCAGCAGTCCCCGGGAGGCGGGAGCGGTGACAGATACGCAGTATTTT.

This clonotype has a count of ten or more. This chain connects TRBV27 to TRBJ2-5; possible D gene TRBD2, 6 bases. The germline gives CDR1 MNHEY, CDR2 SMNVEV (reference sequence). The germline V and J ends were trimmed by 5 bases and 4 bases, with 14 bases remaining between them. This CDR3 comprises 14 residues. The CDR3 DNA is TGTGCCAGCAGTCCTCTGGACTACGGAGAGACCCAGTACTTC. Translation gives CASSPLDYGETQYF.

This clonotype has just a few counts. A much larger clonotype is one base distant, so this may be a read error. V gene TRBV11-2 combines with J gene TRBJ2-2; D is possibly TRBD1 or TRBD2 (7 bases each). CDR3 size: 16 residues. In germline, CDR1 is SGHAT, CDR2 FQNNGV. The chain's CDR3 is CASSLSGTANTGGLFF. CDR3 nucleotides: TGTGCCAGCAGCTTAAGCGGGACAGCGAACACCGGGGGGCTGTTTTTT.

This clonotype was seen ten or more times. The chain recombines TRBV28 with TRBJ1-5; 10 nucleotides line up with TRBD1. The length of the CDR3 is 15 residues. Germline lookup yields CDR1 MDHEN and CDR2 SYDVKM. Losses at the gene ends were 2 bases for V and 7 bases for J; bases not matched to a gene: 5. The CDR3 loop reads CASSLRQTGGQPQHF. The CDR3 nucleotides read TGTGCCAGCAGTTTACGACAGACAGGGGGCCAGCCCCAGCATTTT.

The V call is TRBV2, the J call TRBJ1-1, with D uncertain. V lost 0 bases and J lost 13, with 0 bases in between. The CDR3 extends over 8 amino acids. CDR1 is SNHLY, CDR2 FYNNEI, per germline. This chain's CDR3 is CASSEAFF. The DNA of the CDR3 is TGTGCCAGCAGTGAAGCTTTCTTT.

This clonotype was recorded at least ten times. This chain links TRBV19 with TRBJ2-1, with TRBD2 as a possible D gene (5 bases). Trimming left V 1 base short and J 8 bases short, with 9 bases between. Per germline, CDR1 LNHDA and CDR2 SQIVND (reference sequence). The CDR3 runs 13 residues. DNA of the CDR3: TGTGCCAGTAGTATAGCAGACGGGGATGAGCAGTTCTTC. It encodes CASSIADGDEQFF.

This clonotype appeared a few times. This CDR3 fails to terminate in the conserved phenylalanine or tryptophan, so it likely reflects a read error. The chain combines TRBV6-2 or TRBV6-3 with TRBJ1-5; D unclear. The CDR3 loop spans 17 amino acids. The V end was cut by 0 bases, the J end by 0 bases, with 12 bases between. The V gene's germline CDR1 is MNHEY and CDR2 SVGEGT. In DNA, the CDR3 is TGTGCCAGCAGTTACTCGAGCGGGCAACATAGCAATCAGCCCCAGCATCTT. It translates to CASSYSSGQHSNQPQHL.

The genes are TRBV18 and TRBJ2-2; D may be TRBD1 or TRBD2 (5 bases each). The CDR3 is 16 residues long. Germline lookup yields CDR1 KGHSH and CDR2 LQKENI. V gave up 3 bases and J gave up 2 bases, with 13 bases separating them. As DNA, the CDR3 is TGTGCCAGCTCACCTGCAATCGGGGCAAACACCGGGGAGCTGTTTTTT. As protein: CASSPAIGANTGELFF.

This clonotype was seen a handful of times. The rearrangement joins TRBV6-1 to TRBJ2-7; D gene uncertain. The CDR3 runs 14 residues. V lost 8 bases to trimming and J lost 6 bases, with 20 bases between them. CDR1 and CDR2 from the germline V gene are MNHNS and SASEGT. As DNA, the CDR3 is TGTGCCAGCGTAAGTTACACGAACACGGGCGAGCAGTACTTC. Encoded protein: CASVSYTNTGEQYF.

This clonotype showed up just a few times. The CDR3 region is CASSRSPGQGQETQYF. DNA of the CDR3: TGCGCCAGCAGCAGATCGCCGGGACAGGGCCAAGAGACCCAGTACTTC. The chain has TRBV5-1 and TRBJ2-5; TRBD1 agrees at 9 bases. The V gene's germline CDR1 is SGHRS and CDR2 YFSETQ. This CDR3 comprises 16 residues. The V gene end was trimmed by 4 bases and the J gene end by 1 base; junction bases not matched to a gene: 8. The entire variable domain, with the rest obtained from reference TRBV5-1 and TRBJ2-5, is as follows: KAGVTQTPRYLIKTRGQQVTLSCSPISGHRSVSWYQQTPGQGLQFLFEYFSETQRNKGNFPGRFSGRQFSNSRSEMNVSTLELGDSALYLCASSRSPGQGQETQYFGPGTRLLVL.

Ten or more counts support this clonotype. The chain's CDR3 is CASTLSGGRTDTQYF. CDR3 bases: TGTGCCAGCACCCTTAGCGGGGGCCGCACAGATACGCAGTATTTT. This sequence joins TRBV2 and TRBJ2-3; 9 nucleotides match TRBD2. Per the germline V gene, CDR1 is SNHLY and CDR2 is FYNNEI. With V trimmed by 7 bases and J by 1 base, 6 bases remained unmatched. CDR3 length: 15 residues.

Many counts were recorded for this clonotype. This chain uses TRBV12-3 or TRBV12-4 with TRBJ2-7, with 9 positions matching TRBD1. The CDR3 spans 14 residues. V was pared by 5 bases and J by 3 bases, with 5 bases of the junction left unmatched. The CDR3 DNA sequence: TGTGCCAGCAGTCTCGCGACAGGGGGCTACGAGCAGTACTTC. This codes for CASSLATGGYEQYF.

The gene calls are TRBV20-1 and TRBJ1-5; 8 bases are shared with TRBD1. The germline V gene encodes CDR1 DFQATT and CDR2 SNEGSKA (reference sequence). The CDR3 extends over 14 amino acids. The trim removed 3 bases at V and 2 bases at J, leaving 3 bases unmatched. CDR3 nucleotides: TGCAGTGCTAGTCAGGGGGCCGGCAATCAGCCCCAGCATTTT. Translating it yields CSASQGAGNQPQHF.

The chain joins TRBV7-2 to TRBJ2-5, with D unresolved. CDR3 length: 14 residues. The V end lost 2 bases, the J end lost 3 bases, and 10 bases lay between the germline ends. CDR1 is SGHTA and CDR2 is FQGNSA in the germline V gene. CDR3: CASSLMKGKETQYF. CDR3 DNA: TGTGCCAGCAGCTTAATGAAGGGTAAAGAGACCCAGTACTTC.